The 17 T cell receptor beta chains presented below share a single source sample, sequenced in a study of CD8+CD57+ T cells in acquired aplastic anemia. Genomic DNA templated the TCR beta VDJ and CDR3 profiling. TCRdb used MiXCR to reprocess the reads, holding one entry per CDR3 protein. The sample holds under 250,000 distinct CDR3 sequences, roughly 33% seen once. The sample consisted of sorted CD4+, CD8+, or CD8+CD57+ T cells (not recorded which) from PBMCs. The receptors here all came from a human donor in good health, serving as a control.

This rearrangement joins TRBV12-3 or TRBV12-4 to TRBJ2-4; D gene uncertain. Deletions cut 3 bases from V and 2 bases from J, with 11 bases between. The CDR3 extends over 15 amino acids. The CDR3 here is CASSFLLGTKNIQYF. CDR3 DNA sequence: TGTGCCAGCAGTTTTCTCCTGGGCACCAAAAACATTCAGTACTTC.

The V gene is TRBV3-1, the J gene TRBJ1-3, with D unclear. The CDR3 spans 18 residues. Per germline, CDR1 LGHDT and CDR2 YNNKEL (reference sequence). V was pared by 5 bases and J by 0 bases, with 20 bases between. For the CDR3, the DNA is TGTGCCAGCAGCAGGGTGGGAGAGTGGGTTCGCTCTGGAAACACCATATATTTT. Encoded protein: CASSRVGEWVRSGNTIYF.

The rearrangement uses TRBV6-2 or TRBV6-3 and TRBJ1-1, with TRBD1 matching over 7 bases. V gave up 3 bases and J gave up 3 bases; unmatched junction bases: 7. Per the germline V gene, CDR1 is MNHEY and CDR2 is SVGEGT. This CDR3 has 15 residues. As DNA, the CDR3 is TGTGCCAGCAGTTATAGCCGGACAGGACACACTGAAGCTTTCTTT. Residues: CASSYSRTGHTEAFF.

The chain links TRBV2 to TRBJ1-3; TRBD1 is a possible D gene (5 bases). CDR3 length: 15 amino acids. CDR1 and CDR2 from the germline V gene are SNHLY and FYNNEI. The V end was cut by 8 bases, the J end by 2 bases, with 16 bases between. This chain's CDR3 is CASGRGGEAGNTIYF. The CDR3 region has the DNA TGTGCCAGCGGTAGGGGAGGGGAGGCTGGAAACACCATATATTTT.

Notes on this clonotype: Since a much larger clone is just one base distant, this may be a read error. The chain carries TRBV7-9 and TRBJ2-1; 11 bases align to TRBD2. This CDR3 spans 19 amino acids. Germline CDR1 SEHNR, CDR2 FQNEAQ (reference sequence). The DNA of the CDR3 is TGTGCCAGCAGCTTAGGGGTAGCGGGAGGGTCTGGTCCCTACGATGAGCAGTTCTTC. It yields the protein CASSLGVAGGSGPYDEQFF.

DNA for the CDR3: TGTGCCAGCAGCTTAGGGGGGGAAAACTATGGCTACACCTTC. It yields the protein CASSLGGENYGYTF. The chain is built from TRBV7-9 and TRBJ1-2, with D possibly matching TRBD1 (5 bases). The ends were cut back, 1 base at V and 2 bases at J, with 8 bases in the middle. This CDR3 contains 14 residues. Germline V gene data show CDR1 as SEHNR and CDR2 as FQNEAQ (reference sequence).

The sample holds many counts of this clonotype. The rearrangement links TRBV19 to TRBJ1-3; TRBD1 matches 9 bases. The J segment lost 3 bases and the V segment lost 6 bases, leaving 3 bases of the junction unmatched. The CDR3 has 14 amino acids. Germline-derived CDR1 and CDR2 are LNHDA and SQIVND (reference sequence). This CDR3 is CASRGTGRGNTIYF. CDR3 coding DNA: TGTGCCAGTAGAGGGACAGGGCGTGGAAACACCATATATTTT.

This clonotype has a count of ten or more. CDR3 DNA: TGCGCCAGCACCCTGACGGCAGGGCCTAACTATGGCTACACCTTC. Translated: CASTLTAGPNYGYTF. The chain joins TRBV5-1 to TRBJ1-2; the D gene is possibly TRBD1 (5 bases). Germline V gene sequence: CDR1 SGHRS, CDR2 YFSETQ. This CDR3 comprises 15 residues. V lost 6 bases, J lost 0 bases, and 15 bases lay in between. The complete variable domain, with remaining parts taken from reference TRBV5-1 and TRBJ1-2, reads KAGVTQTPRYLIKTRGQQVTLSCSPISGHRSVSWYQQTPGQGLQFLFEYFSETQRNKGNFPGRFSGRQFSNSRSEMNVSTLELGDSALYLCASTLTAGPNYGYTFGSGTRLTVV.

This chain uses TRBV10-3 with TRBJ2-1; 12 bases map to TRBD1. The CDR3 has 18 amino acids. Trimming at V came to 2 bases and at J to 3 bases, leaving 8 bases not matched to a gene. The germline V gene has CDR1 ENHRY and CDR2 SYGVKD. The CDR3: CAISEGPGQGASYNEQFF. The CDR3 DNA reads TGTGCCATCAGTGAGGGGCCGGGACAGGGGGCAAGCTACAATGAGCAGTTCTTC.

In regard to this clonotype: Mismatch with germline at one junction end may stem from a read error. The chain couples TRBV7-9 to TRBJ1-1, with D unresolved. There are 13 residues in the CDR3. Germline CDR1 reads SEHNR; CDR2 reads FQNEAQ (reference sequence). The CDR3 sequence is CASSEMAYTEAFF. The CDR3 DNA reads TGTGCCAGCAGTGAAATGGCATACACTGAGGCTTTCTTT. The entire variable domain, with the rest obtained from reference TRBV7-9 and TRBJ1-1, is as follows: DTGVSQNPRHKITKRGQNVTFRCDPISEHNRLYWYRQTLGQGPEFLTYFQNEAQLEKSRLLSDRFSAERPKGSFSTLEIQRTEQGDSAMYLCASSEMAYTEAFFGQGTRLTVV.

This clonotype came up many times. This chain uses TRBV19 with TRBJ2-5, with D perhaps matching TRBD2 (5 bases). This CDR3 is 13 amino acids long. Trimming left V 5 bases short and J 5 bases short, with 12 bases between. Germline V gives CDR1 LNHDA, CDR2 SQIVND (reference sequence). CDR3 nucleotides: TGTGCCAGTAGTCTCACTAGATTGGAGACCCAGTACTTC. It encodes CASSLTRLETQYF.

This clonotype showed up just a few times. V is TRBV2 and J is TRBJ2-1; TRBD2 matches 15 bases. V gave up 7 bases and J gave up 10 bases; unmatched junction bases: 8. The CDR3 covers 15 residues. CDR1 and CDR2 (germline): SNHLY, FYNNEI. The CDR3 nucleotides are TGTGCCAGCACCGGACTAGCGGGGGGGCTGGGAGAGCAGTTCTTC. Amino acids: CASTGLAGGLGEQFF.

About this clonotype itself: This sequence may be a read error, since a much larger clone differs from it by one base. The chain combines TRBV6-1 with TRBJ1-1; D gene ambiguous. The CDR3 has 11 residues. Germline V gives CDR1 MNHNS, CDR2 SASEGT. The V gene lost 7 bases and the J gene lost 1 base, with 4 bases spanning the gap. The CDR3 DNA sequence: TGTGCCAGCAATGGGAACACTGAAGCTTTCTTT. It is translated as CASNGNTEAFF.

This clonotype was observed many times. The rearrangement joins TRBV11-2 to TRBJ2-3; TRBD2 matches at 12 bases. Germline V gives CDR1 SGHAT, CDR2 FQNNGV. This CDR3 has 17 residues. The V and J ends lost 5 bases and 3 bases, in that order; junction bases with no gene match: 9. As DNA, the CDR3 is TGTGCCAGCAGCCTTGGCAGACTAGCGGGAGTGACAGATACGCAGTATTTT. It specifies CASSLGRLAGVTDTQYF.

There are a few counts of this clonotype. J is TRBJ1-2 and V is TRBV3-1; no clear D gene. Germline assignment: CDR1 LGHDT and CDR2 YNNKEL (reference sequence). The CDR3 is made up of 12 amino acids. Deletions cut 4 bases from V and 8 bases from J, with 11 bases between. CDR3 region: CASSRRESGYTF. The CDR3 DNA follows: TGTGCCAGCAGCCGGCGGGAGTCGGGCTACACCTTC.

The rearrangement joins TRBV29-1 to TRBJ1-2, with TRBD1 matching over 8 bases. Unmatched junction bases numbered 3, after V lost 6 bases and J lost 3 bases. The CDR3 extends over 12 amino acids. Germline-derived CDR1 and CDR2 are SQVTM and ANQGSEA. The CDR3 region is CSVDRVDYGYTF. The CDR3, as DNA: TGCAGCGTGGACAGGGTGGACTATGGCTACACCTTC.

Many counts were recorded for this clonotype. CDR3 sequence (DNA): TGTGCCAGCAGCCAACAAATGGGACCGGATTCACCCCTCCACTTT. It is translated as CASSQQMGPDSPLHF. The chain uses TRBV3-1 and TRBJ1-6; D might be TRBD1 (5 bases). V lost 2 bases to trimming and J lost 8 bases, with 13 bases between them. The CDR3 has 15 amino acids. Germline-derived CDR1 and CDR2 are LGHDT and YNNKEL (reference sequence).